This T cell receptor (beta chain) was sequenced during a study of cytomegalovirus exposure and HLA in healthy donors. Study background: There were 100 million to 130 million unique TCR beta sequences, drawn from roughly 200 million T cells, in an earlier analysis. Genotyping showed 70% to 90% of over 350 donors falling in the Caucasian-associated ancestry cluster.

Overall study findings and caveats: An analysis was carried out at a later point. It showed that HLA-associated TCR beta chains were more clonally expanded than equally common non-associated chains.

Regarding this clone: The antigen is not known.

Primers for the PCR totalled 60 Vbeta and 13 Jbeta. The repertoire was sequenced with immunoSEQ multiplex PCR; TCRdb's copy has only in-frame clones and lacks some. The sample yields about 110,000 clones, roughly two thirds seen once. The CDR3 spans 15 residues. J gave up 9 bases and V 6 bases, and 13 bases lay outside the gene matches. In germline, CDR1 is MNHEY, CDR2 SVGAGI. The chain employs TRBV6-5 and TRBJ2-1, with 8 nucleotides matching TRBD2. Sequencing used PBMCs. This sequence was found in a female donor in good health and CMV-seronegative. CDR3: CASSRSSGTSREQFF. CDR3 bases: TGTGCCAGCAGCCGCAGTAGCGGGACATCACGTGAGCAGTTCTTC.